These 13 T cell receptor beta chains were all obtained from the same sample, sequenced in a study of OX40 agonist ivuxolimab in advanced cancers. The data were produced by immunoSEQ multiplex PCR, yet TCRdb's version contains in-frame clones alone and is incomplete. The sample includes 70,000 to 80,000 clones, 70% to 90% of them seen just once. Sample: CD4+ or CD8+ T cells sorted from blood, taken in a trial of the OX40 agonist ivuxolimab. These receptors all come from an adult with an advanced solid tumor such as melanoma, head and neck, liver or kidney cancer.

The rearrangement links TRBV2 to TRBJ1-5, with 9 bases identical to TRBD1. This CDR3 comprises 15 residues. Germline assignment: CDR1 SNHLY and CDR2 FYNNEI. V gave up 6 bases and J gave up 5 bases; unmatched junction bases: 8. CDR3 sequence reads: CASRAGQGWYQPQHF. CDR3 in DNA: TGTGCCAGCAGAGCGGGACAGGGCTGGTATCAGCCCCAGCATTTT.

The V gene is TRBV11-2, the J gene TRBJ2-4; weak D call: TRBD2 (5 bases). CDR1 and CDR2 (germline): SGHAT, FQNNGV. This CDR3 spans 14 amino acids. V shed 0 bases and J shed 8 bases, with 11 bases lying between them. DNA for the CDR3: TGTGCCAGCAGCTTAGATCCCAGGACTTACATTCAGTACTTC. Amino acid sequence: CASSLDPRTYIQYF.

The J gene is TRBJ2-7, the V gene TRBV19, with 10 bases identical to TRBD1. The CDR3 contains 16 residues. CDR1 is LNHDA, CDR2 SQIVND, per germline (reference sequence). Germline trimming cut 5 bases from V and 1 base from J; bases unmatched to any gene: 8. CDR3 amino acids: CASSGGTGDLSYEQYF. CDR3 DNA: TGTGCCAGTAGTGGCGGGACAGGGGACCTTTCCTACGAGCAGTACTTC.

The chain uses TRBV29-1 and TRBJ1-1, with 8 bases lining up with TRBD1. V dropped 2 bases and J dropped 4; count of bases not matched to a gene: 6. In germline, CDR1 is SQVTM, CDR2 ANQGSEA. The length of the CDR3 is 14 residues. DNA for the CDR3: TGCAGCGTTGAACAAGGACAGGGAGTCACTGAAGCTTTCTTT. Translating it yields CSVEQGQGVTEAFF.

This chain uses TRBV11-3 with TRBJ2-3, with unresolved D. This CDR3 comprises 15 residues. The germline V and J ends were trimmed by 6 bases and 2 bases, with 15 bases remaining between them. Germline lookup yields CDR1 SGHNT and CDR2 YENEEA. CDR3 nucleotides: TGTGCCAGCAGTTCCAGGCGACCCGACACAGATACGCAGTATTTT. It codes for CASSSRRPDTDTQYF.

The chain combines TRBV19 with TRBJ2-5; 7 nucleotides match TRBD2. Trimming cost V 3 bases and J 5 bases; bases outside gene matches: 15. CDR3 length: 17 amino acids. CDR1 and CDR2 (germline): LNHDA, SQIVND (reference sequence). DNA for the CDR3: TGTGCCAGTAGTATGCATGGAGTGAATTCCGGGGGGGAGACCCAGTACTTC. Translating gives CASSMHGVNSGGETQYF.

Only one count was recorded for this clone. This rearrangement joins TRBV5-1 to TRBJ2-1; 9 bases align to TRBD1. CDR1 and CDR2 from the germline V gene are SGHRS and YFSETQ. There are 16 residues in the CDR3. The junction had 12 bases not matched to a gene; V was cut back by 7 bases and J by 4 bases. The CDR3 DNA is TGCGCCAGCTCCGCTCAACCGGGACAGGGATACAATGAGCAGTTCTTC. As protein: CASSAQPGQGYNEQFF.

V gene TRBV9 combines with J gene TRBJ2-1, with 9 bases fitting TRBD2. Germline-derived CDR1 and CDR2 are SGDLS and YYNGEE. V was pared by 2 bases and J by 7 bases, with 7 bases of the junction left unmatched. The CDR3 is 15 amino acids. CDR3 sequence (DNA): TGTGCCAGCAGCGTTAGACTAGCGGCTGGGAATGAGCAGTTCTTC. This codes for CASSVRLAAGNEQFF.

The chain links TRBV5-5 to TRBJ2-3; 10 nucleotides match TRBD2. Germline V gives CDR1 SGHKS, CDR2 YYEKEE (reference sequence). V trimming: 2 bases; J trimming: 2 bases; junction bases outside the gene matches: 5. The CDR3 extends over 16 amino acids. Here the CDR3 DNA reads TGTGCCAGCAGCTTTTTTGGGACTAGCGCCACAGATACGCAGTATTTT. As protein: CASSFFGTSATDTQYF.

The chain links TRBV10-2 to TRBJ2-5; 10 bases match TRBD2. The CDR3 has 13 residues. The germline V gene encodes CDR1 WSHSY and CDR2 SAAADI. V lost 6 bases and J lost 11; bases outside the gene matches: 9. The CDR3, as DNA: TGCGCCAGCAGAACCGGGACTAGCGTAATACAGTACTTC. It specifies CASRTGTSVIQYF.

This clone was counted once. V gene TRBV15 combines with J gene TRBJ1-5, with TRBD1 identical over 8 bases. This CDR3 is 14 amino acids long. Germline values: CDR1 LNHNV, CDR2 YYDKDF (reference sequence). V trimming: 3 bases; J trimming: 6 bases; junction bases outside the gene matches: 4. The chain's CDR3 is CATSRDRVLQPQHF. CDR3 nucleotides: TGTGCCACCAGCAGGGACAGGGTCCTTCAGCCCCAGCATTTT.

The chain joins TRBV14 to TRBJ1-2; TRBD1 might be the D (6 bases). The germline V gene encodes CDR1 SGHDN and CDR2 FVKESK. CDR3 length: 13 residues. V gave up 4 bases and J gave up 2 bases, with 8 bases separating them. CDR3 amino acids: CASSLGQNYGYTF. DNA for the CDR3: TGTGCCAGCAGCCTCGGACAGAACTATGGCTACACCTTC.

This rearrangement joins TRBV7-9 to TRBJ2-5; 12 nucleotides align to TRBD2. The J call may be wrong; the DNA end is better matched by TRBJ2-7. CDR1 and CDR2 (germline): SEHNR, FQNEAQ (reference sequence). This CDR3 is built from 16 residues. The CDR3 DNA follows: TGTGCCAGCAGCTCAGGGACTAGCGGGTACTCCTACGAGCAGTACTTC. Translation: CASSSGTSGYSYEQYF.